Following are 15 T cell receptor beta chains from one sample sequenced in a study of early T cells in non-severe SARS-CoV-2 infection. TCRdb used MiXCR to reprocess the 5' RACE reads, holding one entry per CDR3 protein. The sample yields fewer than 80,000 distinct CDR3 sequences, 4.6% seen once. Source: whole blood, taken at baseline. These receptors all stem from an adult who was a healthcare worker with PCR-confirmed SARS-CoV-2 infection or an uninfected control (not recorded which). The donor label of this sample is uncertain.

In its sample, this clonotype was seen many times. The chain uses TRBV7-2 and TRBJ1-5; 10 bases line up with TRBD1. CDR1 is SGHTA and CDR2 is FQGNSA in the germline V gene. The CDR3 has 15 amino acids. With V trimmed by 5 bases and J by 5 bases, 6 bases remained unmatched. The CDR3 DNA follows: TGTGCCAGCAGCCTAGACAGGGGGCTTCATCAGCCCCAGCATTTT. It translates to CASSLDRGLHQPQHF.

This clonotype was picked up a small number of times. V and J are TRBV29-1 and TRBJ1-5, with 8 bases lining up with TRBD1. CDR1 SQVTM and CDR2 ANQGSEA come from the germline V gene. J lost 0 bases, V lost 7 bases, and 11 bases had no gene match. The length of the CDR3 is 16 residues. The CDR3 sequence is CSADRGRPYSNQPQHF. The CDR3 DNA follows: TGCAGCGCAGACAGGGGCCGACCGTATAGCAATCAGCCCCAGCATTTT.

The rearrangement joins TRBV20-1 to TRBJ1-5; unclear D gene. Germline V gene sequence: CDR1 DFQATT, CDR2 SNEGSKA (reference sequence). The CDR3 spans 15 residues. Trimming removed 1 base from V and 8 bases from J, with 18 bases in between. CDR3: CSARAPGTLIKPQHF. DNA for the CDR3: TGCAGTGCTAGAGCCCCGGGAACACTTATCAAGCCCCAGCATTTT.

The sample holds many counts of this clonotype. This chain connects TRBV6-5 to TRBJ2-7; 7 positions match TRBD2. Germline-derived CDR1 and CDR2 are MNHEY and SVGAGI. The CDR3 length is 14 residues. After removal of 2 bases from V and 6 bases from J, the junction contained 7 bases not matched to a gene. The CDR3 region has the DNA TGTGCCAGCAGTTACGCGTTACTAGCGCCCGAGCAGTACTTC. Residues: CASSYALLAPEQYF.

In this sample, this clonotype turned up many times. The chain links TRBV13 to TRBJ1-6, with D uncertain. Deletions cut 3 bases from V and 5 bases from J, with 11 bases between. Per the germline V gene, CDR1 is PRHDT and CDR2 is FYEKMQ (reference sequence). The CDR3 runs 15 residues. This chain's CDR3 is CASSLDGQHNSPLHF. Here the CDR3 DNA reads TGTGCCAGCAGCTTGGACGGCCAGCATAATTCACCCCTCCACTTT.

This clonotype has a handful of counts. The chain carries TRBV10-1 and TRBJ1-1, with D hard to call. CDR3 length: 13 amino acids. Trimming removed 2 bases from V and 0 bases from J, with 4 bases in between. Germline CDR1 and CDR2: WNHNN and SYGVQD (reference sequence). The CDR3 DNA reads TGCGCCAGCAGTGAGCAGTTGAACACTGAAGCTTTCTTT. Protein product: CASSEQLNTEAFF.

This clonotype was recorded at least ten times. The chain recombines TRBV11-2 with TRBJ2-6; D call uncertain. The CDR3 is made up of 17 amino acids. The V gene lost 1 base and the J gene lost 0 bases, with 10 bases spanning the gap. Per the germline V gene, CDR1 is SGHAT and CDR2 is FQNNGV. The CDR3 DNA is TGTGCCAGCAGCTTAGCAGGTGGCAGCTCTGGGGCCAACGTCCTGACTTTC. Its translation: CASSLAGGSSGANVLTF.

This clonotype was seen many times. This rearrangement joins TRBV7-6 to TRBJ2-5; 7 nucleotides line up with TRBD1. This CDR3 contains 15 residues. The V gene end was trimmed by 3 bases and the J gene end by 0 bases; junction bases not matched to a gene: 4. CDR1 and CDR2 (germline): SGHVS, FNYEAQ. In nucleotides, the CDR3 is TGTGCCAGCAGCTTGTGGGACAGTTACCAAGAGACCCAGTACTTC. This translates into CASSLWDSYQETQYF.

The V and J genes are TRBV7-8 and TRBJ1-4; 7 bases map to TRBD1. After removal of 5 bases from V and 8 bases from J, the junction contained 11 bases not matched to a gene. Germline CDR1 reads SGHVS; CDR2 reads FQNEAQ. This CDR3 is 15 amino acids long. The CDR3 is CASSPGPRGREKLFF. For the CDR3, the DNA is TGTGCCAGCAGCCCAGGACCCAGGGGGAGGGAAAAACTGTTTTTT.

The sample holds many counts of this clonotype. The chain uses TRBV6-5 and TRBJ2-3, with 9 bases lining up with TRBD1. The germline CDR1 and CDR2 sequences are MNHEY and SVGAGI. The V and J ends lost 2 bases and 1 base, in that order; junction bases with no gene match: 7. The CDR3 is made up of 17 amino acids. The CDR3 sequence is CASSYRRTGVGTDTQYF. CDR3 DNA sequence: TGTGCCAGCAGTTACAGAAGGACAGGGGTAGGCACAGATACGCAGTATTTT.

This clonotype was seen repeatedly, ten times or more. This CDR3 is CASSEEVDRNYGYTF. Here the CDR3 DNA reads TGTGCCAGCAGTGAAGAAGTGGACAGGAACTATGGCTACACCTTC. V usage is TRBV6-1 and J usage is TRBJ1-2, with 7 bases aligning to TRBD1. The trim removed 1 base at V and 2 bases at J, leaving 4 bases unmatched. The CDR3 sequence is 15 residues long. Germline V gene sequence: CDR1 MNHNS, CDR2 SASEGT.

This sequence joins TRBV7-9 and TRBJ2-4; D is possibly TRBD2 (6 bases). Deletions cut 2 bases from V and 2 bases from J, with 13 bases between. Germline assignment: CDR1 SEHNR and CDR2 FQNEAQ (reference sequence). The CDR3 has 16 amino acids. The CDR3 nucleotides read TGTGCCAGCAGCTTATGGGGGGAAGGGTCCAAAAACATTCAGTACTTC. It translates to CASSLWGEGSKNIQYF.

The chain couples TRBV29-1 to TRBJ2-5; possibly TRBD1 for D (6 bases). Germline V gene sequence: CDR1 SQVTM, CDR2 ANQGSEA. V was cut by 7 bases and J by 1 base, with 13 bases left in between. This CDR3 is built from 13 residues. The DNA for the CDR3 is TGCAGCGCCAGGGGTACAGTCCAAGAGACCCAGTACTTC. This translates into CSARGTVQETQYF.

This clonotype has more than one count but fewer than ten. J is TRBJ1-6 and V is TRBV28, with TRBD1 identical over 9 bases. V was clipped by 4 bases and J by 3 bases; unmatched bases: 7. The CDR3 sequence is 17 residues long. CDR1 is MDHEN, CDR2 SYDVKM, per germline. The CDR3 loop reads CASSSPGQGDYNSPLHF. The CDR3 region has the DNA TGTGCCAGCAGTTCACCGGGACAGGGCGACTATAATTCACCCCTCCACTTT. Looking up the rest from reference TRBV28 and TRBJ1-6 gives the full variable domain: DVKVTQSSRYLVKRTGEKVFLECVQDMDHENMFWYRQDPGLGLRLIYFSYDVKMKEKGDIPEGYSVSREKKERFSLILESASTNQTSMYLCASSSPGQGDYNSPLHFGNGTRLTVT.

This clonotype was counted ten times or more. This rearrangement joins TRBV20-1 to TRBJ1-5; D is ambiguous. Looked up from germline, CDR1 is DFQATT and CDR2 is SNEGSKA (reference sequence). V was pared by 0 bases and J by 3 bases, with 3 bases between. CDR3 length: 12 residues. The CDR3 region is CSARENNQPQHF. The CDR3 DNA sequence: TGCAGTGCTAGAGAAAACAATCAGCCCCAGCATTTT.